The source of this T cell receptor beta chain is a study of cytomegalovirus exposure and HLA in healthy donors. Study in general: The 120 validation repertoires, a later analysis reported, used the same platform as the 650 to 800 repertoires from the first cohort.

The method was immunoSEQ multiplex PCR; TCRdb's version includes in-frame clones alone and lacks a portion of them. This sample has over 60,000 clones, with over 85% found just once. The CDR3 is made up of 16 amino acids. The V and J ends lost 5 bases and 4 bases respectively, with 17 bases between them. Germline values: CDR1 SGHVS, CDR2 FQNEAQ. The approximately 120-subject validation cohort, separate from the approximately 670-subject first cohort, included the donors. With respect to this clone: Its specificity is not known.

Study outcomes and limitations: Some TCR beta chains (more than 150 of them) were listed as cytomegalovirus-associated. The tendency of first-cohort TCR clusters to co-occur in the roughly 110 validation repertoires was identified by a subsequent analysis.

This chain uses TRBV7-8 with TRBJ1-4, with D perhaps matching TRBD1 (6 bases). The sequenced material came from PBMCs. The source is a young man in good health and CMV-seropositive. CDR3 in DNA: TGTGCCAGCAGCCGCGAGGGGGGGGCAGATAATGAAAAACTGTTTTTT. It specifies CASSREGGADNEKLFF. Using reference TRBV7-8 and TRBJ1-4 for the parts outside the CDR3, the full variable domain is GAGVSQSPRYKVAKRGQDVALRCDPISGHVSLFWYQQALGQGPEFLTYFQNEAQLDKSGLPSDRFFAERPEGSVSTLKIQRTQQEDSAVYLCASSREGGADNEKLFFGSGTQLSVL.